Presented here are 22 T cell receptor beta chains from one specimen sequenced in a study of blood T cell repertoires in COVID-19. Assay used: immunoSEQ multiplex PCR; TCRdb lists only in-frame clones, some missing. Here the sample spans about 180,000 clones, about 80% being singletons. Source material: PBMCs or T cells enriched from blood (not recorded which). These receptors were collected from a man aged 60 to 75 who had been exposed to COVID-19.

V is TRBV7-2 and J is TRBJ2-3; 11 bases align to TRBD2. V lost 6 bases, J lost 2 bases, and 13 bases stayed unmatched. In germline, CDR1 is SGHTA, CDR2 FQGNSA. This CDR3 has 18 residues. CDR3 DNA sequence: TGTGCCAGCAGGCGGTCGGGGCTAGCGGGAGGAACCACAGATACGCAGTATTTT. As protein: CASRRSGLAGGTTDTQYF.

A single count supports this clone. Here the CDR3 DNA reads TGTGCCAGCAGCCTAGGAGCGAAGACCCAGTACTTC. This sequence encodes CASSLGAKTQYF. V usage is TRBV6-2 or TRBV6-3 and J usage is TRBJ2-5; D gene unclear. Germline CDR1 and CDR2: MNHEY and SVGEGT. This CDR3 comprises 12 residues. Deletions cut 6 bases from V and 6 bases from J, with 11 bases between.

This sequence joins TRBV25-1 and TRBJ2-1; weak D call: TRBD1 (5 bases). Trimming shortened V by 3 bases and J by 6 bases, and 12 bases separated the two germline ends. This CDR3 is 14 amino acids long. The germline CDR1 and CDR2 sequences are MGHDK and SYGVNS. CDR3 sequence reads: CASSEWTRSNEQFF. CDR3 sequence (DNA): TGTGCCAGCAGTGAGTGGACAAGGAGCAATGAGCAGTTCTTC.

This rearrangement joins TRBV7-8 to TRBJ1-5; tentative D call: TRBD1 (6 bases). The CDR3 loop spans 15 amino acids. The V and J ends lost 5 bases and 3 bases respectively, with 14 bases between them. The germline gives CDR1 SGHVS, CDR2 FQNEAQ. The CDR3 DNA reads as TGTGCCAGCAGCCCCCGTGACAGGACCAATCAGCCCCAGCATTTT. Residues: CASSPRDRTNQPQHF.

The J gene is TRBJ1-5, the V gene TRBV2; unclear D gene. The V end was cut by 7 bases, the J end by 6 bases, with 13 bases between. CDR1 and CDR2 (germline): SNHLY, FYNNEI. CDR3 length equals 13 residues. The CDR3 here is CASTEVRSQPQHF. In nucleotides, the CDR3 is TGTGCCAGCACCGAGGTTAGATCTCAGCCCCAGCATTTT.

This clone was picked up a small number of times. V and J are TRBV11-2 and TRBJ1-3; 8 positions agree with TRBD1. V gave up 1 base and J gave up 0 bases; unmatched junction bases: 2. The germline V gene encodes CDR1 SGHAT and CDR2 FQNNGV. The CDR3 contains 16 residues. CDR3 in amino acids: CASSLGTGYSGNTIYF. The CDR3 region has the DNA TGTGCCAGCAGCTTAGGGACAGGGTACTCTGGAAACACCATATATTTT.

The genes are TRBV4-2 and TRBJ1-4; maybe TRBD1 (6 bases). Germline V gives CDR1 LGHNA, CDR2 YNFKEQ. This CDR3 has 18 amino acids. The ends were cut back, 4 bases at V and 8 bases at J, with 26 bases in the middle. The CDR3 sequence is CASSPLSDRTQEGEKLFF. The CDR3, as DNA: TGTGCCAGCAGCCCACTGTCTGACAGGACCCAGGAAGGCGAAAAACTGTTTTTT.

The chain couples TRBV5-1 to TRBJ1-3; D possibly corresponds to TRBD1 (6 bases). The CDR3 extends over 15 amino acids. The V gene's germline CDR1 is SGHRS and CDR2 YFSETQ. V dropped 0 bases and J dropped 2 bases, with 9 bases sitting between them. The CDR3 nucleotides read TGCGCCAGCAGCTTGGAGGGGGATACTGGAAACACCATATATTTT. Translation: CASSLEGDTGNTIYF.

The table lists this clone with a count of one. CDR3 sequence reads: CASSAGDSKTPLHF. The CDR3 nucleotides read TGTGCCAGCAGCGCTGGGGACAGTAAGACACCCCTCCACTTT. The gene calls are TRBV9 and TRBJ1-6, with 7 bases matching TRBD1. CDR1 is SGDLS, CDR2 YYNGEE, per germline. J was trimmed by 11 bases and V by 3 bases; bases with no gene match: 8. CDR3 length: 14 residues.

The chain is built from TRBV18 and TRBJ2-3; TRBD1 matches 7 bases. Germline V gene sequence: CDR1 KGHSH, CDR2 LQKENI. The CDR3 sequence is 17 residues long. Unmatched junction bases numbered 15, after V lost 8 bases and J lost 1 base. The CDR3 nucleotides are TGTGCCAGCCCTCCACCCCCAGGACAGGCTCGCACAGATACGCAGTATTTT. It is translated as CASPPPPGQARTDTQYF.

The CDR3 loop is CASSYLAGKSSYNEQFF. The CDR3 DNA is TGTGCCAGCAGTTACCTAGCGGGGAAGAGCTCCTACAATGAGCAGTTCTTC. This rearrangement joins TRBV6-2 or TRBV6-3 to TRBJ2-1; 9 bases match TRBD2. The V gene's germline CDR1 is MNHEY and CDR2 SVGEGT. This CDR3 is 17 amino acids long. V gave up 2 bases and J gave up 0 bases; unmatched junction bases: 5.

The table lists this clone with a few counts. The DNA of the CDR3 is TGTGCCACAGGACAGGGGCCCCCTTTTACCTTC. This translates into CATGQGPPFTF. The chain links TRBV19 to TRBJ1-2; 9 nucleotides align to TRBD1. The CDR3 contains 11 residues. The V gene's germline CDR1 is LNHDA and CDR2 SQIVND (reference sequence). V was clipped by 10 bases and J by 14 bases; unmatched bases: 11.

This chain joins TRBV5-1 and TRBJ2-2, with TRBD1 matching 8 bases. Germline lookup yields CDR1 SGHRS and CDR2 YFSETQ. V was pared by 4 bases and J by 2 bases, with 7 bases of the junction left unmatched. This CDR3 is built from 16 residues. The CDR3 spells CASSPSQGANTGELFF. The CDR3 region has the DNA TGCGCCAGCAGCCCCAGTCAGGGGGCTAACACCGGGGAGCTGTTTTTT.

With respect to this clone: One end of the junction fails to match germline, which may point to a read error. The chain joins TRBV5-8 to TRBJ2-6; D remains ambiguous. The germline V gene encodes CDR1 SGHTS and CDR2 YDEGEE. The CDR3 sequence is 10 residues long. The CDR3 sequence is CASSLIGPSF. The CDR3 region has the DNA TGTGCCAGCAGCTTGATTGGGCCCTCTTTC.

This chain links TRBV2 with TRBJ1-1; maybe TRBD1 (5 bases). The V end lost 2 bases, the J end lost 1 base, and 8 bases lay between the germline ends. This CDR3 spans 14 amino acids. CDR1 is SNHLY, CDR2 FYNNEI, per germline. CDR3 in DNA: TGTGCCAGCAGTGAACCCAGGGCGAACACTGAAGCTTTCTTT. Its protein is CASSEPRANTEAFF.

The chain uses TRBV11-2 and TRBJ1-3; TRBD1 aligns across 10 bases. V dropped 5 bases and J dropped 4; count of bases not matched to a gene: 8. The CDR3 covers 16 residues. From germline, CDR1 is SGHAT and CDR2 FQNNGV. The CDR3 DNA reads as TGTGCCAGCAGCCCGGCGGACAGGGGGAACGGAAACACCATATATTTT. It yields the protein CASSPADRGNGNTIYF.

This chain links TRBV6-1 with TRBJ1-5; 10 bases align to TRBD1. The ends lost 4 bases at V and 2 bases at J; junction bases unmatched: 8. Per germline, CDR1 MNHNS and CDR2 SASEGT. The CDR3 loop spans 17 amino acids. CDR3 in DNA: TGTGCCAGCAGTGGCTTAGGCGGACAGGGGGGCAATCAGCCCCAGCATTTT. This encodes CASSGLGGQGGNQPQHF.

The J gene is TRBJ2-3, the V gene TRBV5-1, with 9 positions matching TRBD2. CDR3 length: 16 amino acids. Germline V gene data show CDR1 as SGHRS and CDR2 as YFSETQ. With V trimmed by 1 base and J by 2 bases, 5 bases remained unmatched. The CDR3 is CASSLSTSGYTDTQYF. The CDR3 nucleotides read TGCGCCAGCAGCTTGTCGACTAGCGGATACACAGATACGCAGTATTTT.

The chain has TRBV27 and TRBJ1-1; TRBD1 might be the D (5 bases). The CDR3 length is 13 residues. Germline assignment: CDR1 MNHEY and CDR2 SMNVEV (reference sequence). V was clipped by 5 bases and J by 4 bases, with 11 bases between them. The CDR3 loop is CASSLRGSTEAFF. The CDR3 DNA reads as TGTGCCAGCAGTCTCCGGGGGAGCACTGAAGCTTTCTTT.

The chain uses TRBV5-1 and TRBJ2-7; D gene uncertain. The CDR3 totals 15 residues. Germline V gene sequence: CDR1 SGHRS, CDR2 YFSETQ. Between the trimmed V and J ends, which lost 0 bases and 2 bases, there was a span of 12 bases. CDR3 residues: CASSLEVGVTYEQYF. The CDR3 DNA reads as TGCGCCAGCAGCTTGGAAGTAGGAGTAACCTACGAGCAGTACTTC.

The chain is built from TRBV30 and TRBJ1-2; the D gene is possibly TRBD1 (6 bases). Germline lookup yields CDR1 GTSNPN and CDR2 SVGIG (reference sequence). This CDR3 is built from 14 residues. The V gene lost 3 bases and the J gene lost 3 bases, with 14 bases spanning the gap. The CDR3 region has the DNA TGTGCCTGGAGGTACAGGGTTTCGGACTATGGCTACACCTTC. Translating gives CAWRYRVSDYGYTF.

V and J are TRBV7-8 and TRBJ1-1, with TRBD1 as a possible D gene (5 bases). The CDR3 has 14 amino acids. Trimming took off 3 bases at V and 3 bases at J, with 11 bases between the two ends. CDR1 and CDR2 (germline): SGHVS, FQNEAQ. The CDR3 region is CASSLGQSHTEAFF. The CDR3 nucleotides read TGTGCCAGCAGCTTGGGGCAGAGCCACACTGAAGCTTTCTTT.